Each of the 19 T cell receptor beta chains below was sequenced from the same sample in a study of cytomegalovirus exposure and HLA in healthy donors. The data were produced by immunoSEQ multiplex PCR, yet TCRdb's version contains in-frame clones alone and is incomplete. The table has 95,000 to 120,000 clones, approximately 85% seen once. The sample comprised PBMCs. All receptors come from a woman younger than 35 in good health and CMV-seronegative.

V gene TRBV4-1 combines with J gene TRBJ1-3, with D unresolved. V shed 4 bases and J shed 0 bases, with 10 bases lying between them. The CDR3 sequence is 15 residues long. Germline CDR1 MGHRA, CDR2 YSYEKL. As DNA, the CDR3 is TGCGCCAGCAGCCTTACAGCGGGCTCTGGAAACACCATATATTTT. This sequence encodes CASSLTAGSGNTIYF.

The J gene is TRBJ2-7, the V gene TRBV6-5, with D hard to call. The CDR3 sequence is 14 residues long. Germline-derived CDR1 and CDR2 are MNHEY and SVGAGI. Trimming took 8 bases from V and 3 from J, leaving 17 bases between them. The CDR3 loop reads CASRRGAGIYEQYF. The CDR3 bases are TGTGCCAGCCGGCGTGGAGCCGGAATCTACGAGCAGTACTTC.

The rearrangement uses TRBV7-8 and TRBJ2-1, with D possibly being TRBD2 (5 bases). Per germline, CDR1 SGHVS and CDR2 FQNEAQ. Trimming removed 1 base from V and 10 bases from J, with 26 bases in between. The CDR3 is made up of 18 amino acids. For the CDR3, the DNA is TGTGCCAGCAGCTTAGACCTTCGGACTGCCCAAGCAAATGGAGAGCAGTTCTTC. This codes for CASSLDLRTAQANGEQFF.

This chain joins TRBV11-3 and TRBJ1-1; D not resolved. V was pared by 0 bases and J by 12 bases, with 11 bases between. Per germline, CDR1 SGHNT and CDR2 YENEEA. This CDR3 region has 12 residues. The CDR3 DNA reads TGTGCCAGCAGCTTAGATAACGGGGTCCCTTTCTTT. Translation gives CASSLDNGVPFF.

The CDR3 loop is CASSASYEQYF. CDR3 bases: TGTGCCAGCAGCGCCTCCTACGAGCAGTACTTC. The chain employs TRBV2 and TRBJ2-5; D is unclear. With the DNA end fitting TRBJ2-7 better, the J assignment may be wrong. The CDR3 totals 11 residues. The V gene's germline CDR1 is SNHLY and CDR2 FYNNEI.

The chain employs TRBV5-1 and TRBJ1-1; 8 bases are shared with TRBD1. Germline CDR1 SGHRS, CDR2 YFSETQ. Trimming took 2 bases from V and 2 from J; bases not matched to a gene: 17. The CDR3 extends over 19 amino acids. The CDR3 sequence: CASSLRGTLGGQVNTEAFF. In nucleotides, the CDR3 is TGCGCCAGCAGCTTACGAGGGACTTTGGGGGGACAGGTTAACACTGAAGCTTTCTTT.

In its sample, this clone was seen a few times. This sequence joins TRBV7-3 and TRBJ2-3, with 10 bases matching TRBD2. The germline V gene has CDR1 SGHTA and CDR2 FQGTGA. This CDR3 spans 16 amino acids. V dropped 5 bases and J dropped 8; count of bases not matched to a gene: 13. In nucleotides, the CDR3 is TGTGCCAGCAGCCCAAGGGGGGCTAGCGGGGGCTTTACGCAGTATTTT. Its protein product is CASSPRGASGGFTQYF.

The chain carries TRBV9 and TRBJ2-1, with TRBD1 as a possible D gene (7 bases). The CDR3 contains 15 residues. Trimming left V 3 bases short and J 0 bases short, with 10 bases between. From germline, CDR1 is SGDLS and CDR2 YYNGEE. In DNA, the CDR3 is TGTGCCAGCAGCGGGCGGGACAGCTCCTACAATGAGCAGTTCTTC. Its protein product is CASSGRDSSYNEQFF.

This clone was counted between two and nine times. The chain links TRBV4-2 to TRBJ2-5, with 11 bases identical to TRBD1. With V trimmed by 4 bases and J by 5 bases, 9 bases remained unmatched. Germline V gives CDR1 LGHNA, CDR2 YNFKEQ. The CDR3 loop spans 16 amino acids. CDR3 sequence (DNA): TGTGCCAGCAGCCCTCCCCCGGGACAGGGGGGCGAGACCCAGTACTTC. Protein sequence: CASSPPPGQGGETQYF.

The chain couples TRBV5-6 to TRBJ2-1, with TRBD1 matching over 8 bases. CDR3 length: 17 amino acids. In germline, CDR1 is SGHDT, CDR2 YYEEEE. V dropped 1 base and J dropped 6; count of bases not matched to a gene: 12. Here the CDR3 reads CASSLRTGGSASNEQFF. In DNA form, the CDR3 reads TGTGCCAGCAGCTTGAGAACAGGGGGATCGGCTAGCAATGAGCAGTTCTTC. Full variable domain (missing parts from reference TRBV5-6 and TRBJ2-1): DAGVTQSPTHLIKTRGQQVTLRCSPKSGHDTVSWYQQALGQGPQFIFQYYEEEERQRGNFPDRFSGHQFPNYSSELNVNALLLGDSALYLCASSLRTGGSASNEQFFGPGTRLTVL.

As DNA, the CDR3 is TGTGCCAGTAGTATAAATACAGGGGGTGGACTTTCACCCCTCCACTTT. Translated, it gives CASSINTGGGLSPLHF. The V and J genes are TRBV19 and TRBJ1-6, with 8 bases identical to TRBD1. Germline loops: CDR1 LNHDA, CDR2 SQIVND (reference sequence). V was clipped by 2 bases and J by 9 bases; unmatched bases: 9. This CDR3 has 16 amino acids.

This clone has only a few counts. The chain couples TRBV5-1 to TRBJ2-1; D may be TRBD1 (6 bases). Germline values: CDR1 SGHRS, CDR2 YFSETQ. The CDR3 contains 16 residues. Trimming pared 1 base from V and 0 bases from J, leaving 11 bases between. Here the CDR3 reads CASSLMGASSYNEQFF. CDR3 DNA: TGCGCCAGCAGCTTGATGGGGGCGAGCTCCTACAATGAGCAGTTCTTC.

The chain joins TRBV10-3 to TRBJ2-3, with a possible D match to TRBD1 (6 bases). The V gene's germline CDR1 is ENHRY and CDR2 SYGVKD. The CDR3 loop spans 15 amino acids. Deletions cut 2 bases from V and 4 bases from J, with 13 bases between. The DNA of the CDR3 is TGTGCCATCAGTGAGCCGGACAGAGGGGCAGATACGCAGTATTTT. Protein sequence: CAISEPDRGADTQYF.

The count of this clone is one. CDR3 DNA: TGTGCCAGCAGCTTACGAGTCCGTCAGCCCCAGCATTTT. It translates to CASSLRVRQPQHF. This chain links TRBV7-2 with TRBJ1-5; D remains unclear. V lost 2 bases and J lost 6, with 8 bases in between. This CDR3 comprises 13 residues. Germline V gene data show CDR1 as SGHTA and CDR2 as FQGNSA.

J is TRBJ2-1 and V is TRBV9, with D perhaps TRBD2 (5 bases). The ends were cut back, 0 bases at V and 3 bases at J, with 10 bases in the middle. CDR1 and CDR2 from the germline V gene are SGDLS and YYNGEE. CDR3 length: 15 amino acids. CDR3 loop: CASSVDDGVYNEQFF. In nucleotides, the CDR3 is TGTGCCAGCAGCGTAGATGACGGGGTCTACAATGAGCAGTTCTTC.

The rearrangement uses TRBV13 and TRBJ2-3; 10 bases fit TRBD2. The germline gives CDR1 PRHDT, CDR2 FYEKMQ (reference sequence). V gave up 5 bases and J gave up 2 bases; unmatched junction bases: 7. The CDR3 has 16 residues. CDR3 loop: CASSPQRGGLTDTQYF. CDR3 bases: TGTGCCAGCAGCCCACAGCGGGGGGGCCTCACAGATACGCAGTATTTT.

This chain connects TRBV9 to TRBJ1-2; TRBD1 matches 8 bases. With 2 bases clipped from V and 3 bases from J, the junction kept 3 bases outside the gene matches. Per germline, CDR1 SGDLS and CDR2 YYNGEE. The CDR3 totals 14 residues. The CDR3 DNA is TGTGCCAGCAGCGTGACAGGGGACGACTATGGCTACACCTTC. Protein sequence: CASSVTGDDYGYTF.

This clone was counted once. The chain uses TRBV6-5 and TRBJ2-7; D is unresolved. The CDR3 loop spans 15 amino acids. Between the trimmed V and J ends, which lost 2 bases and 7 bases, there was a span of 18 bases. Looked up from germline, CDR1 is MNHEY and CDR2 is SVGAGI. DNA of the CDR3: TGTGCCAGCAGTTACGATGATCCCCAGTACCGAGAGCAGTACTTC. Translated: CASSYDDPQYREQYF.

This chain joins TRBV5-1 and TRBJ2-5, with 7 bases fitting TRBD1. The CDR3 runs to 16 residues. V trimming: 4 bases; J trimming: 1 base; junction bases outside the gene matches: 10. Per the germline V gene, CDR1 is SGHRS and CDR2 is YFSETQ. The CDR3, as DNA: TGCGCCAGCAGCACCCCGACAGGGTGGTCCCAAGAGACCCAGTACTTC. Translated: CASSTPTGWSQETQYF.